The 22 T cell receptor beta chains below were found in one sample sequenced in a study of blood T cell repertoires in COVID-19. Clones were sequenced by immunoSEQ multiplex PCR, and TCRdb holds only the in-frame ones, with some missing. The sample consists of roughly 100,000 clones, about 88% of them appearing once. The sequenced sample consisted of peripheral blood. These receptors all stem from a human donor in a cohort sampled during active COVID-19.

The chain recombines TRBV12-5 with TRBJ2-1, with 9 bases matching TRBD2. CDR3 size: 16 residues. Germline V gene lookup returns CDR1 LGHNT and CDR2 FRNRAP. Trimming took 1 base from V and 4 from J; bases not matched to a gene: 5. This CDR3 reads CASGLGGLAFYNEQFF. CDR3 nucleotides: TGTGCTAGTGGTTTGGGTGGACTAGCGTTTTACAATGAGCAGTTCTTC.

This clone was picked up one time. The chain recombines TRBV6-6 with TRBJ2-7; TRBD1 is a possible D gene (5 bases). From germline, CDR1 is MNHNY and CDR2 SVGAGI (reference sequence). The length of the CDR3 is 12 residues. V lost 5 bases and J 5 bases, leaving 10 bases between the germline ends. The CDR3 here is CASSTQGNEQYF. CDR3 DNA sequence: TGTGCCAGCAGTACTCAGGGTAACGAGCAGTACTTC.

This clone appeared a single time. The J gene is TRBJ2-7, the V gene TRBV11-2, with 12 bases identical to TRBD2. V lost 5 bases and J lost 0; bases outside the gene matches: 11. Germline CDR1 SGHAT, CDR2 FQNNGV. This CDR3 has 18 amino acids. The chain's CDR3 is CASSQIYLLAGGSYEQYF. CDR3 DNA: TGTGCCAGCAGCCAAATCTACCTACTAGCGGGGGGCTCCTACGAGCAGTACTTC.

A single count supports this clone. The rearrangement links TRBV5-1 to TRBJ1-1; 10 nucleotides agree with TRBD1. Germline V lookup: CDR1 SGHRS, CDR2 YFSETQ. The CDR3 is made up of 16 amino acids. The J segment lost 2 bases and the V segment lost 3 bases, leaving 7 bases of the junction unmatched. The CDR3 nucleotides read TGCGCCAGCAGCTCCGGGACAGGGGTTGACAACACTGAAGCTTTCTTT. Translation: CASSSGTGVDNTEAFF.

The genes are TRBV19 and TRBJ1-1, with D maybe TRBD1 (6 bases). Germline assignment: CDR1 LNHDA and CDR2 SQIVND (reference sequence). The V and J ends lost 6 bases and 1 base respectively, with 18 bases between them. The CDR3 length is 16 residues. The CDR3 DNA reads as TGTGCCAGTAGACAATTCACGGACAGAGAGAACACTGAAGCTTTCTTT. Amino acids: CASRQFTDRENTEAFF.

The chain has TRBV4-1 and TRBJ1-1; TRBD1 matches at 9 bases. Germline V gene sequence: CDR1 MGHRA, CDR2 YSYEKL. Unmatched junction bases numbered 7, after V lost 4 bases and J lost 7 bases. The CDR3 is 14 amino acids. This CDR3 reads CASSPRDRVYEAFF. The DNA of the CDR3 is TGCGCCAGCAGCCCGCGGGACAGGGTTTATGAAGCTTTCTTT.

V is TRBV7-3 and J is TRBJ1-2; D possibly corresponds to TRBD1 (5 bases). This CDR3 region has 15 residues. Germline loops: CDR1 SGHTA, CDR2 FQGTGA. The V end lost 0 bases, the J end lost 8 bases, and 16 bases lay between the germline ends. Here the CDR3 DNA reads TGTGCCAGCAGCTTAACAGGGACGGGGGTTAGAGGCTACACCTTC. Protein product: CASSLTGTGVRGYTF. The full variable domain, its missing parts supplied by reference TRBV7-3 and TRBJ1-2, is GAGVSQTPSNKVTEKGKYVELRCDPISGHTALYWYRQSLGQGPEFLIYFQGTGAADDSGLPNDRFFAVRPEGSVSTLKIQRTERGDSAVYLCASSLTGTGVRGYTFGSGTRLTVV.

The rearrangement joins TRBV4-2 to TRBJ2-1; TRBD2 matches 11 bases. CDR3 length equals 18 residues. With V trimmed by 3 bases and J by 7 bases, 14 bases remained unmatched. Germline V gives CDR1 LGHNA, CDR2 YNFKEQ. CDR3 in DNA: TGTGCCAGCAGCCAGTACACCCCGGGACTAGCGGCGGGGAATGAGCAGTTCTTC. Its protein product is CASSQYTPGLAAGNEQFF.

This chain links TRBV21-1 with TRBJ1-5; TRBD1 is taken as the D call from the table, unchecked against the DNA. TRBV21-1 is a recognized pseudogene. The CDR3 length is 14 residues. The CDR3 DNA sequence: TGTGCCAGCAGCCCCAACAGGGACAATCAGCCCCAGCATTTT. Encoded protein: CASSPNRDNQPQHF.

The rearrangement links TRBV6-4 to TRBJ2-5; 12 bases are shared with TRBD2. The junction had 6 bases not matched to a gene; V was cut back by 8 bases and J by 5 bases. CDR1 and CDR2 (germline): MRHNA, SNTAGT. The length of the CDR3 is 14 residues. CDR3 protein: CASPTSGRRETQYF. CDR3 DNA: TGTGCCAGCCCCACTAGCGGGAGGCGGGAGACCCAGTACTTC.

The chain couples TRBV15 to TRBJ2-3, with a weak D call TRBD2 (6 bases). This CDR3 has 19 residues. The germline gives CDR1 LNHNV, CDR2 YYDKDF (reference sequence). The ends were cut back, 3 bases at V and 3 bases at J, with 25 bases in the middle. The DNA for the CDR3 is TGTGCCACCAGCAGGACTGCTAACCTACTAGCATCTCATACAGATACGCAGTATTTT. Translation: CATSRTANLLASHTDTQYF.

This chain connects TRBV28 to TRBJ1-2; D is unclear. CDR3 length equals 12 residues. Trimming took 5 bases from V and 8 from J, leaving 12 bases between them. Germline-derived CDR1 and CDR2 are MDHEN and SYDVKM. The CDR3, as DNA: TGTGCCAGCAGTCAGAGAGGTCTCGGCTACACCTTC. It codes for CASSQRGLGYTF.

The chain couples TRBV29-1 to TRBJ2-5; 14 bases are shared with TRBD2. V was clipped by 7 bases and J by 2 bases; unmatched bases: 6. The CDR3 loop spans 15 amino acids. Looked up from germline, CDR1 is SQVTM and CDR2 is ANQGSEA. Here the CDR3 DNA reads TGCAGCGGGTTCGGACTAGCGGGGGGACAAGAGACCCAGTACTTC. Protein product: CSGFGLAGGQETQYF.

The chain links TRBV15 to TRBJ1-5; TRBD1 might be the D (5 bases). The V end lost 1 base, the J end lost 5 bases, and 15 bases lay between the germline ends. The CDR3 covers 16 residues. Germline assignment: CDR1 LNHNV and CDR2 YYDKDF (reference sequence). The CDR3 reads CATSRGSQGGYQPQHF. CDR3 DNA sequence: TGTGCCACCAGCAGAGGTTCGCAGGGAGGTTATCAGCCCCAGCATTTT.

The chain is built from TRBV18 and TRBJ1-1; no clear D. The CDR3 covers 13 residues. The V end lost 3 bases, the J end lost 10 bases, and 15 bases lay between the germline ends. The germline gives CDR1 KGHSH, CDR2 LQKENI. CDR3 sequence reads: CASSPSSGGGAFF. CDR3 coding DNA: TGTGCCAGCTCACCCTCCTCGGGTGGTGGAGCTTTCTTT.

The chain carries TRBV7-2 and TRBJ1-1; D ambiguous. V dropped 6 bases and J dropped 0 bases, with 14 bases sitting between them. This CDR3 contains 15 residues. Germline CDR1 SGHTA, CDR2 FQGNSA. CDR3 coding DNA: TGTGCCAGCAGTCGAAGCCCCACCTTGAACACTGAAGCTTTCTTT. The encoded protein is CASSRSPTLNTEAFF.

The V gene is TRBV4-2, the J gene TRBJ2-7; 10 bases agree with TRBD2. The CDR3 length is 16 residues. Germline CDR1 LGHNA, CDR2 YNFKEQ. V lost 3 bases and J lost 0; bases outside the gene matches: 5. The CDR3: CASSQLLAGNSYEQYF. The CDR3 DNA sequence: TGTGCCAGCAGCCAGCTACTAGCGGGAAACTCCTACGAGCAGTACTTC.

The chain links TRBV4-1 to TRBJ1-1; 7 nucleotides line up with TRBD1. V dropped 3 bases and J dropped 1; count of bases not matched to a gene: 5. The germline V gene has CDR1 MGHRA and CDR2 YSYEKL. The CDR3 is 15 residues long. In nucleotides, the CDR3 is TGCGCCAGCAGCCAGATGGGACAGTCGAACACTGAAGCTTTCTTT. This codes for CASSQMGQSNTEAFF.

The chain joins TRBV27 to TRBJ1-5; TRBD1 is a possible D gene (5 bases). The germline V gene encodes CDR1 MNHEY and CDR2 SMNVEV (reference sequence). The CDR3 runs to 14 residues. Trimming cost V 8 bases and J 2 bases, with 13 bases left between them. CDR3 DNA: TGTGCCAGCCATAGGGGCGGGGGCAATCAGCCCCAGCATTTT. This translates into CASHRGGGNQPQHF.

The V gene is TRBV7-8, the J gene TRBJ1-5; no definite D call. CDR1 and CDR2 from the germline V gene are SGHVS and FQNEAQ. This CDR3 comprises 13 residues. V lost 4 bases to trimming and J lost 3 bases, with 7 bases between them. The CDR3 coding sequence is TGTGCCAGCAGCTCCCTCCCCAATCAGCCCCAGCATTTT. This encodes CASSSLPNQPQHF.

The gene calls are TRBV11-1 and TRBJ2-2; D might be TRBD1 (6 bases). This CDR3 is built from 15 residues. The ends were cut back, 4 bases at V and 0 bases at J, with 9 bases in the middle. The V gene's germline CDR1 is SGHAT and CDR2 FQDESV (reference sequence). CDR3 nucleotides: TGTGCCAGCAGCTGGACAGTGTCGAACACCGGGGAGCTGTTTTTT. This gives the protein CASSWTVSNTGELFF.

V is TRBV28 and J is TRBJ2-6, with 7 bases fitting TRBD2. The CDR3 runs to 11 residues. Losses at the gene ends were 7 bases for V and 19 bases for J; bases not matched to a gene: 10. Germline CDR1 is MDHEN and CDR2 is SYDVKM. CDR3: CASNRAGVLTF. The CDR3 DNA reads as TGTGCCAGCAATCGGGCGGGGGTTCTAACTTTC.